The source of this T cell receptor beta chain is a study of blood T cell repertoires in COVID-19. Study-wide background: There were acute and convalescent COVID-19 samples, and they came from the United States, Italy and Spain. From T cells, B-cell-depleted T cells, or PBMCs came the material, which was cDNA or gDNA.

Source study methods: By means of reference gene primer amplification, nucleated cell counts were estimated. TCRdb keeps only in-frame clones here, not all; method: immunoSEQ multiplex PCR. That table gives V, J and clone size, and the DNA gave D and trimming. The sample consists of 150,000 or so clones, 65% to 85% of them appearing once. The J segment lost 4 bases and the V segment lost 4 bases, leaving 10 bases of the junction unmatched. In germline, CDR1 is KGHSH, CDR2 LQKENI. The CDR3 covers 16 residues. Sequencing was performed on peripheral blood. The TCR comes from a man aged 55 to 70 with active or convalescent COVID-19. V usage is TRBV18 and J usage is TRBJ1-3; 7 bases agree with TRBD1. The CDR3 spells CASSLDRAGTGNTIYF. CDR3 DNA sequence: TGTGCCAGCTCACTCGACAGGGCCGGGACGGGAAACACCATATATTTT.